Listed below are T cell receptor beta chains from one sample, sequenced in a study of Graves' ophthalmopathy and Graves' hyperthyroidism. Each CDR3 protein gets one entry after TCRdb re-called the multiplex PCR reads with MiXCR. There are roughly 300,000 distinct CDR3 sequences in the sample; roughly 17% occur only once, and 12% lies in the top ten. Sequenced sample: peripheral blood. The receptors come from an adult man with Graves' ophthalmopathy. Each CDR3 is given with its conserved first and last residue. D genes are given only for firm matches. Clone size is shown for a subset of rows, as once, few, many or a class of expanded clone.

d_call | clone_size | j_call | v_call | cdr3_nt | cdr3_aa
. | many | TRBJ1-5 | TRBV24-1 | TGTGCCACCAGTGATCCTACACTGCCTCAGCCCCAGCATTTT | CATSDPTLPQPQHF
. | many | TRBJ2-5 | TRBV29-1 | TGCAGCGTTGATAGGGACGCAGGTACTCAAGAGACCCAGTACTTC | CSVDRDAGTQETQYF
TRBD1 | . | TRBJ2-7 | TRBV28 | TGTGCCAGCAGTTCGATGGGACAGGGGAACGAGCAGTACTTC | CASSSMGQGNEQYF
TRBD2 | many | TRBJ2-7 | TRBV24-1 | TGTGCCACCAGTGATCCTAGCGGGAGTGCGTCCTACGAGCAGTACTTC | CATSDPSGSASYEQYF
. | . | TRBJ2-5 | TRBV7-2 | TGTGCCAGCAGGAAAGGGACACCCGGTTGGGGGACCCAGTACTTC | CASRKGTPGWGTQYF
TRBD1 | many | TRBJ2-2 | TRBV6-5 | TGTGCCAGCAGTTACCTAACCGGGACAGGGAAGGTCGGGGAGCTGTTTTTT | CASSYLTGTGKVGELFF
TRBD2 | many | TRBJ2-7 | TRBV12-3/TRBV12-4 | TGTGCCAGCAGTTTCTCTAGCGGGAGCACCTACGAGCAGTACTTC | CASSFSSGSTYEQYF
. | many | TRBJ1-1 | TRBV12-3/TRBV12-4 | TGTGCCAGCAGGGCCAGTAACACTGAAGCTTTCTTT | CASRASNTEAFF
TRBD1 | many | TRBJ1-3 | TRBV12-3/TRBV12-4 | TGTGCCAGCAGCAAGACAGGGTCGGGAAACACCATATATTTT | CASSKTGSGNTIYF
TRBD1 | many | TRBJ2-7 | TRBV28 | TGTGCCAGCAGTTTTGGGATTAACGGACAGGGCCTCTCCTACGAGCAGTACTTC | CASSFGINGQGLSYEQYF
TRBD2 | many | TRBJ2-7 | TRBV4-1 | TGCGCCAGCAGCCAAAGTGCGGGGGGCAGATCCTACGAGCAGTACTTC | CASSQSAGGRSYEQYF
. | . | TRBJ1-6 | TRBV6-5 | TGTGCCAGCAGTTACATGGGATCACCCCTCCACTTT | CASSYMGSPLHF
TRBD1 | many | TRBJ1-5 | TRBV4-2 | TGTGCCAGCAGCCAAGTCGAGGGGGCGCGGGATCAGCCCCAGCATTTT | CASSQVEGARDQPQHF
. | many | TRBJ2-6 | TRBV27 | TGTGCCAGCAGCCCACCAGAGGCCAACGTCCTGACTTTC | CASSPPEANVLTF
. | . | TRBJ2-7 | TRBV18 | TGTGCCAGCTCACAGGGGAACTACGAGCAGTACTTC | CASSQGNYEQYF
TRBD2 | . | TRBJ2-7 | TRBV11-2 | TGTGCCAGCAGCACGGGACTAGCCCAGGGTCCCTGCGAGCAGTACTTC | CASSTGLAQGPCEQYF
TRBD1 | many | TRBJ1-1 | TRBV6-2/TRBV6-3 | TGTGCCAGCAGTTACTCCCCGCGGGACAGGGCGGAGAAGGCTGAAGCTTTCTTT | CASSYSPRDRAEKAEAFF
TRBD1 | . | TRBJ1-3 | TRBV3-1 | TGTGCCAGCAGCCGCGGGACAGGGGGCTCTGGAAACACCATATATTTT | CASSRGTGGSGNTIYF
. | many | TRBJ1-5 | TRBV27 | TGTGCCAGCAGCATTGACAGATATGGAAATCAGCCCCAGCATTTT | CASSIDRYGNQPQHF
. | . | TRBJ2-7 | TRBV18 | TGTGCCAGCTCAGTACAGGGTGGCAACGAGCAGTACTTC | CASSVQGGNEQYF
TRBD2 | . | TRBJ2-5 | TRBV6-1 | TGTGCCAGCAGCCAAGGACTAGCAGGGGAGACCCAGTACTTC | CASSQGLAGETQYF
TRBD1 | many | TRBJ2-4 | TRBV15 | TGTGCCACCAGCACACGACAGGGTGGCATTCAGTACTTC | CATSTRQGGIQYF
. | . | TRBJ2-7 | TRBV7-6 | TGTGCCAGCAGCTTAGGTTCAGTGGACTACGAGCAGTACTTC | CASSLGSVDYEQYF
. | many | TRBJ1-5 | TRBV6-5 | TGTGCCAGCAGTTACCCAAACCTGGGCGGGGTTTCTCCGCTCAATCAGCCCCAGCATTTT | CASSYPNLGGVSPLNQPQHF
TRBD1 | many | TRBJ1-5 | TRBV4-1 | TGCGCCAGCAACCGGCTGGACAGGGGAGATCAGCCCCAGCATTTT | CASNRLDRGDQPQHF
. | many | TRBJ2-3 | TRBV5-1 | TGCGCCAGCAGCTTGGATATAAGCACAGATACGCAGTATTTT | CASSLDISTDTQYF
. | many | TRBJ2-5 | TRBV11-2 | TGTGCCAGCAGCTTAGAGAGGACCCAGTACTTC | CASSLERTQYF
. | few | TRBJ2-2 | TRBV5-1 | TGCGCCAGCAGAACAAGCGGTACCACCGGGGAGCTGTTTTTT | CASRTSGTTGELFF
. | many | TRBJ2-5 | TRBV18 | TGTGCCAGCTCACCAGCGGAATACGGGGAGACCCAGTACTTC | CASSPAEYGETQYF
. | few | TRBJ2-5 | TRBV12-3/TRBV12-4 | TGTGCCAGCAGTGAGCTTGGGGCGAAAGAGACCCAGTACTTC | CASSELGAKETQYF
TRBD1 | many | TRBJ1-5 | TRBV12-3/TRBV12-4 | TGTGCCTGTTCCGGGACAGGACATCAGCCCCAGCATTTT | CACSGTGHQPQHF